This TCR beta chain was recovered during a study of lymphopenia after photon versus proton radiotherapy. Study-level findings and limits: After lymphocyte nadir, photon-treated repertoires showed oligoclonal expansion, especially CD8+ Temra.

Germline CDR1 is SGHTA and CDR2 is FQGNSA. Trimming took 6 bases from V and 6 from J, leaving 12 bases between them. The CDR3 has 12 residues. Only in-frame clones appear in the TCRdb table, and some are missing; sequencing was by immunoSEQ multiplex PCR. The sample contains around 29,000 clones, around nine tenths of which appear only once. Worth noting for this clone: Its antigen is undetermined.

Sequencing was performed on peripheral blood, taken from a patient treated with proton-based radiotherapy. The chain carries TRBV7-2 and TRBJ2-7; no clear D gene. This clonotype was obtained from a woman aged 60-70 years with cholangiocarcinoma. Some clones in this sample may be carry-over from other donors' samples. CDR3 nucleotides: TGTGCCAGCAGAACAATGGTGAGCGAGCAGTACTTC. Translated, it gives CASRTMVSEQYF.